This TCR beta chain was found in a study of vaccination and CD4 T cells after COVID-19. The wider study: Convalescent individuals numbered four females and six males, two being Hispanic. Investigators took post-vaccine samples a median 72 days after dose two, within a range of 14 to 241.

This CDR3 has 17 residues. Sequenced with the Oncomine TCR Beta short-read assay was DNA taken from cultured CD4+ T cells. Genomic DNA was drawn out of CD4+ T cells grown in culture. TCRdb analysed the PCR reads with MiXCR anew, one entry per CDR3 protein. The sample includes 17,000 or so distinct CDR3 sequences, 48% of them seen just once. As regards this clonotype: Its specificity is not known.

The treatment was: approximately 9-day PBMC culture with coronavirus spike peptide pools or control peptides (ViraFEST assay). V gene TRBV12-1 combines with J gene TRBJ2-5; the table calls TRBD2, which could not be checked here. TRBV12-1 represents a pseudogene. This specimen was CD4+ T cells from blood, cultured in vitro, taken before SARS-CoV-2 vaccination. The TCR was taken from a human donor who had recovered from COVID-19. Here the CDR3 reads CASSFVRPSGGSETQYF. In nucleotides, the CDR3 is TGTGCCAGCAGCTTTGTGCGTCCTAGCGGGGGGTCAGAGACCCAGTACTTC.